This passage covers 19 T cell receptor beta chains from one sample sequenced in a study of CD8 T cells in Susac syndrome (dated by TCRdb to between 2017 and 2020). Library preparation used the immunoSEQ multiplex PCR assay. RNA was extracted with the RNeasy kit and roughly 0.45 to 1 ug was reverse transcribed using random hexamers. The public reads were run again by TCRdb, first through fastp at Q25 and then through MiXCR, and only productive beta chains were kept. Under each unique CDR3 protein, matching rows form one entry showing the most common genes and DNA. In all, the sample holds about 300,000 distinct CDR3 sequences, and around 85% of those were seen once. The ten largest clones capture 0.21% of the sample. Material for sequencing was CD8+ T cells from PBMCs. The receptors come from a human donor with multiple sclerosis.

The chain couples TRBV27 to TRBJ1-1; D remains unclear. The length of the CDR3 is 13 residues. The germline V gene has CDR1 MNHEY and CDR2 SMNVEV (reference sequence). V was trimmed by 5 bases and J by 7 bases, leaving 14 bases between them. CDR3 coding DNA: TGTGCCAGCAGTGAATGGACCGCTAGTGAAGCTTTCTTT. Protein sequence: CASSEWTASEAFF.

This clonotype was seen only once. The chain recombines TRBV6-4 with TRBJ2-1, with TRBD2 matching 12 bases. Germline loops: CDR1 MRHNA, CDR2 SNTAGT. With V trimmed by 10 bases and J by 6 bases, 10 bases remained unmatched. The CDR3 has 15 amino acids. The CDR3 reads CATSIGLAGFNEQFF. CDR3 nucleotides: TGTGCCACCTCCATAGGACTAGCGGGATTCAATGAGCAGTTCTTC.

This clonotype has more than one count but fewer than ten. The rearrangement uses TRBV12-3 or TRBV12-4 and TRBJ2-3; D is ambiguous. With 2 bases removed from V and 5 bases from J, the gap between germline ends came to 8 bases. The CDR3 is 13 residues long. CDR3 coding DNA: TGTGCCAGCAGTTTAAGGGCTCGAGATACGCAGTATTTT. This encodes CASSLRARDTQYF.

The chain uses TRBV30 and TRBJ2-7; D uncertain. Germline CDR1 and CDR2: GTSNPN and SVGIG (reference sequence). The CDR3 covers 13 residues. Between the trimmed V and J ends, which lost 2 bases and 0 bases, there was a span of 8 bases. CDR3 sequence: CAWSLGFSYEQYF. CDR3 nucleotides: TGTGCCTGGAGTTTGGGCTTCTCCTACGAGCAGTACTTC.

The J gene is TRBJ2-3, the V gene TRBV28; D perhaps matches TRBD1 (6 bases). The germline V and J ends were trimmed by 5 bases and 1 base, with 10 bases remaining between them. Germline V gene lookup returns CDR1 MDHEN and CDR2 SYDVKM. This CDR3 is built from 14 residues. DNA of the CDR3: TGTGCCAGCAGTGAGGGGGTCGGCACAGATACGCAGTATTTT. Translating gives CASSEGVGTDTQYF.

The chain joins TRBV4-3 to TRBJ2-7; D ambiguous. The CDR3 runs 15 residues. The germline V gene has CDR1 LGHNA and CDR2 YSLEER. The V and J ends lost 0 bases and 11 bases respectively, with 20 bases between them. The CDR3 nucleotides read TGCGCCAGCAGCCAAGATCGATTTGGGGTTAGTGCTAAGTACTTC. Translated, it gives CASSQDRFGVSAKYF.

The chain uses TRBV6-2 or TRBV6-3 and TRBJ2-1; TRBD2 matches 9 bases. V lost 0 bases, J lost 7 bases, and 7 bases stayed unmatched. Germline CDR1 is MNHEY and CDR2 is SVGEGT. The CDR3 runs 16 residues. DNA of the CDR3: TGTGCCAGCAGTTACTCGACCAGCGGGAGGTGGAATGAGCAGTTCTTC. It specifies CASSYSTSGRWNEQFF.

The chain employs TRBV28 and TRBJ2-2; D gene unclear. The V end was cut by 2 bases, the J end by 1 base, with 11 bases between. Germline V gene lookup returns CDR1 MDHEN and CDR2 SYDVKM. This CDR3 contains 16 residues. CDR3 loop: CASSLEQPKNTGELFF. In nucleotides, the CDR3 is TGTGCCAGCAGTTTAGAACAGCCGAAGAACACCGGGGAGCTGTTTTTT.

The chain employs TRBV7-9 and TRBJ2-7; D may be TRBD1 (6 bases). The length of the CDR3 is 14 residues. Germline V gene sequence: CDR1 SEHNR, CDR2 FQNEAQ (reference sequence). Trimming left V 5 bases short and J 6 bases short, with 17 bases between. As DNA, the CDR3 is TGTGCCAGCAGCCTATCGGGTGGGGGCCCCGAGCAGTACTTC. This translates into CASSLSGGGPEQYF.

This chain uses TRBV28 with TRBJ2-1; 7 bases agree with TRBD2. Germline CDR1 and CDR2: MDHEN and SYDVKM. With V trimmed by 5 bases and J by 3 bases, 10 bases remained unmatched. This CDR3 is 16 amino acids long. CDR3 sequence: CASSTVAGTYYNEQFF. Written as DNA, the CDR3 is TGTGCCAGCAGTACCGTAGCGGGTACTTACTACAATGAGCAGTTCTTC.

The rearrangement links TRBV20-1 to TRBJ2-7, with 11 nucleotides matching TRBD2. The CDR3 loop spans 15 amino acids. Trimming took 2 bases from V and 2 from J; bases not matched to a gene: 5. CDR1 and CDR2 from the germline V gene are DFQATT and SNEGSKA (reference sequence). The CDR3 DNA sequence: TGCAGTGCTAGAACGGGACTAGCGGTTACCTACGAGCAGTACTTC. Translating gives CSARTGLAVTYEQYF.

With respect to this clonotype: At one end the junction does not follow the germline gene, possibly because of a read error. The chain recombines TRBV28 with TRBJ1-1, with TRBD1 identical over 7 bases. The CDR3 has 14 residues. Per the germline V gene, CDR1 is MDHEN and CDR2 is SYDVKM. In nucleotides, the CDR3 is TGTGCCAGCAGTCTATGGACAGGTGGACTGGGAGCTTTCTTT. Translated: CASSLWTGGLGAFF.

The V call is TRBV21-1, the J call TRBJ2-1; the D segment call TRBD1 is taken from the table without a DNA check. TRBV21-1 is given as a pseudogene. The CDR3 totals 16 residues. The CDR3 DNA is TGTGCCAGCCGAAGAAGACCGGGACAGATTTACAATGAGCAGTTCTTC. Residues: CASRRRPGQIYNEQFF.

The chain uses TRBV27 and TRBJ2-1; 15 bases agree with TRBD2. Germline V gives CDR1 MNHEY, CDR2 SMNVEV (reference sequence). The CDR3 is made up of 14 amino acids. J lost 10 bases, V lost 8 bases, and 6 bases had no gene match. CDR3 bases: TGTGCCAGCTTGGGACTAGCGGGAGGTGGGGAGCAGTTCTTC. Translation gives CASLGLAGGGEQFF.

The V gene is TRBV19, the J gene TRBJ2-6, with D perhaps TRBD2 (5 bases). The V end lost 3 bases, the J end lost 0 bases, and 12 bases lay between the germline ends. The CDR3 length is 17 residues. Germline CDR1 reads LNHDA; CDR2 reads SQIVND (reference sequence). This CDR3 reads CASSIAGSVSGANVLTF. CDR3 DNA sequence: TGTGCCAGTAGTATTGCGGGCAGTGTCTCTGGGGCCAACGTCCTGACTTTC.

The chain links TRBV7-9 to TRBJ1-1; 7 nucleotides line up with TRBD1. The CDR3 is 15 residues long. V lost 1 base and J lost 10; bases outside the gene matches: 12. The germline CDR1 and CDR2 sequences are SEHNR and FQNEAQ (reference sequence). The CDR3 nucleotides read TGTGCCAGCAGCTTAGGTGGGACAGATCTTTCGGTAGCTTTCTTT. The encoded protein is CASSLGGTDLSVAFF. Using reference TRBV7-9 and TRBJ1-1 for the parts outside the CDR3, the full variable domain is DTGVSQNPRHKITKRGQNVTFRCDPISEHNRLYWYRQTLGQGPEFLTYFQNEAQLEKSRLLSDRFSAERPKGSFSTLEIQRTEQGDSAMYLCASSLGGTDLSVAFFGQGTRLTVV.

The V call is TRBV4-3, the J call TRBJ2-1, with 10 bases aligning to TRBD2. Trimming removed 1 base from V and 3 bases from J; junction bases left unmatched: 9. In germline, CDR1 is LGHNA, CDR2 YSLEER. The CDR3 consists of 18 residues. This chain's CDR3 is CASSQVLAGLEFYNEQFF. DNA for the CDR3: TGCGCCAGCAGCCAAGTACTAGCGGGACTCGAATTCTACAATGAGCAGTTCTTC.

The rearrangement joins TRBV7-9 to TRBJ1-3; the D is unclear. Looked up from germline, CDR1 is SEHNR and CDR2 is FQNEAQ (reference sequence). The CDR3 contains 14 residues. V was pared by 5 bases and J by 1 base, with 9 bases between. The CDR3 DNA is TGTGCCAGCAGCGACTGGGGATCTGGAAACACCATATATTTT. Protein: CASSDWGSGNTIYF.

V is TRBV6-1 and J is TRBJ1-5; no clear D gene. Germline loops: CDR1 MNHNS, CDR2 SASEGT. The CDR3 is 17 amino acids. V lost 5 bases to trimming and J lost 0 bases, with 17 bases between them. This CDR3 reads CASSNRLGDYSNQPQHF. DNA for the CDR3: TGTGCCAGCAGTAACCGCTTGGGCGATTATAGCAATCAGCCCCAGCATTTT.